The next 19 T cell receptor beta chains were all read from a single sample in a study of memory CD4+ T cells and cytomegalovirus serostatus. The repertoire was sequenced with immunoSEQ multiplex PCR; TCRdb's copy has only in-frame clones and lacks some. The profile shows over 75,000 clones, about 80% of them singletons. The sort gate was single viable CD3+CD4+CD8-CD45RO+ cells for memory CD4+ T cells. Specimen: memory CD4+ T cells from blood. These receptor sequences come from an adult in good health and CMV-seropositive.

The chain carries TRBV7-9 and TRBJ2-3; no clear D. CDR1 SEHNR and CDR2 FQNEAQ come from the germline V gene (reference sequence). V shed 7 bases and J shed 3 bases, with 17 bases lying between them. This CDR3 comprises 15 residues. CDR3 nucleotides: TGTGCCAGCAAGGACCCCCAAGCCCCGACAGATACGCAGTATTTT. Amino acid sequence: CASKDPQAPTDTQYF.

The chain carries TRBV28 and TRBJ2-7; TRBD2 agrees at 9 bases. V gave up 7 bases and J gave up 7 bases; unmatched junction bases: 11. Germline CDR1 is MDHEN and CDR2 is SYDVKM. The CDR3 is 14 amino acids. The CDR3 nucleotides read TGTGCCAGCATCTTCGCGGGAGGGCCTCGAGAGCAGTACTTC. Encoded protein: CASIFAGGPREQYF.

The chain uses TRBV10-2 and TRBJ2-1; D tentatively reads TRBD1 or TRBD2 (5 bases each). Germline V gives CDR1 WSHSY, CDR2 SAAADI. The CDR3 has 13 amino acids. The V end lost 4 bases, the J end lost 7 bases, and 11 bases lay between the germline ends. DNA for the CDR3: TGCGCCAGCAGTGCCCGGGACGCAAATGAGCAGTTCTTC. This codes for CASSARDANEQFF.

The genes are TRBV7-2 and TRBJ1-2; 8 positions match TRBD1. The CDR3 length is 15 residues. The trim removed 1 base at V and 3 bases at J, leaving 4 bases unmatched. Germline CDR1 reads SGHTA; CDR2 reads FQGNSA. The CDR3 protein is CASSLDSGGYYGYTF. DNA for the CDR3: TGTGCCAGCAGCTTAGATTCAGGGGGCTACTATGGCTACACCTTC.

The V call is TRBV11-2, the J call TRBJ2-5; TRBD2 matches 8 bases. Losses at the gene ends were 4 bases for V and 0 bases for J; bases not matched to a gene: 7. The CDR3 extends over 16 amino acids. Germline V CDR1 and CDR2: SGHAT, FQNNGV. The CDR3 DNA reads TGTGCCAGCAGCTACAGGACTAGCACGTACCAAGAGACCCAGTACTTC. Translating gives CASSYRTSTYQETQYF.

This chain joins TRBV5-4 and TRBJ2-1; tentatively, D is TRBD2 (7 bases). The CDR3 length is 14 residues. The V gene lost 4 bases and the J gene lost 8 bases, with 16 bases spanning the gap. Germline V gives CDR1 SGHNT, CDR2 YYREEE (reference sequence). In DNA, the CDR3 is TGTGCCAGCAGCCATCGGGGGGCGGGGGATGAGCAGTTCTTC. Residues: CASSHRGAGDEQFF.

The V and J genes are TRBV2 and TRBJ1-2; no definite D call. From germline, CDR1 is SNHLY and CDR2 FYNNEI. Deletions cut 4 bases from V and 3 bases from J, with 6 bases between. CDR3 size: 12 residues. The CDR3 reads CASSVTDYGYTF. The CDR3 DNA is TGTGCCAGCAGTGTCACCGACTATGGCTACACCTTC.

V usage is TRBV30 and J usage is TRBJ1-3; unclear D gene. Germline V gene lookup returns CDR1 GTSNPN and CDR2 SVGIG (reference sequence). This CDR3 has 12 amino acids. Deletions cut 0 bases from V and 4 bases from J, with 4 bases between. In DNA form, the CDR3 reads TGTGCCTGGAGTGTAGCCGGAAACACCATATATTTT. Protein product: CAWSVAGNTIYF.

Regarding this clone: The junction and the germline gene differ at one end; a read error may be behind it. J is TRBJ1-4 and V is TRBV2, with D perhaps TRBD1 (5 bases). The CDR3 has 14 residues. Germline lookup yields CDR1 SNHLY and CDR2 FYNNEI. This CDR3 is CASTRDGTSEKLFF. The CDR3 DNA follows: TGTGCCAGCACGAGGGACGGAACTAGTGAAAAACTGTTTTTT.

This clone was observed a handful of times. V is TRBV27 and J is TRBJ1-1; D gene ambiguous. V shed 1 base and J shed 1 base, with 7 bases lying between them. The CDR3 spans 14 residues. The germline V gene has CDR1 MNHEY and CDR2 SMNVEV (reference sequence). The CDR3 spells CASSLLSGNTEAFF. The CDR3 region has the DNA TGTGCCAGCAGTTTATTATCAGGGAACACTGAAGCTTTCTTT.

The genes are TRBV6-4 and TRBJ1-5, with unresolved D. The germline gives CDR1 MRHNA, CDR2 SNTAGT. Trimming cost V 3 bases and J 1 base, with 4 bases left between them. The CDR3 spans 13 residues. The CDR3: CASSEQSNQPQHF. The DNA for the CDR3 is TGTGCCAGCAGTGAACAGAGCAATCAGCCCCAGCATTTT.

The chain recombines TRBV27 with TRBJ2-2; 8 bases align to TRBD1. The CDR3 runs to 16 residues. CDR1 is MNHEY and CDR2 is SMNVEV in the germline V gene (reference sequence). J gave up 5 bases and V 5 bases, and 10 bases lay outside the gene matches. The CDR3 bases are TGTGCCAGCAGTCCGGCGGACAGGGTCGGAACCGGGGAGCTGTTTTTT. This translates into CASSPADRVGTGELFF.

The CDR3, as DNA: TGTGCCAGCAGTTACTCCCGGTCCACCGCGGCCTACGAGCAGTACTTC. Protein sequence: CASSYSRSTAAYEQYF. The chain recombines TRBV6-5 with TRBJ2-7; D is ambiguous. Trimming left V 0 bases short and J 2 bases short, with 14 bases between. The length of the CDR3 is 16 residues. CDR1 and CDR2 from the germline V gene are MNHEY and SVGAGI.

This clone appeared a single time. CDR3 loop: CASSTREGPQPQHF. The CDR3 nucleotides are TGTGCCAGCAGTACCCGAGAAGGTCCTCAGCCCCAGCATTTT. V and J are TRBV6-6 and TRBJ1-5; D unclear. Trimming stripped 5 bases from V and 6 bases from J, with 14 bases between. CDR3 size: 14 residues. Germline-derived CDR1 and CDR2 are MNHNY and SVGAGI (reference sequence).

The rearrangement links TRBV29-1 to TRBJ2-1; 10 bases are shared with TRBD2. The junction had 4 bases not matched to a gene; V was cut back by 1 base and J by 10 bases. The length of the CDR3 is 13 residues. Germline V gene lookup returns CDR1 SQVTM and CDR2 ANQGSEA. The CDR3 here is CSVEGAGGIEQFF. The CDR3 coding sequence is TGCAGCGTTGAAGGAGCGGGAGGGATCGAGCAGTTCTTC.

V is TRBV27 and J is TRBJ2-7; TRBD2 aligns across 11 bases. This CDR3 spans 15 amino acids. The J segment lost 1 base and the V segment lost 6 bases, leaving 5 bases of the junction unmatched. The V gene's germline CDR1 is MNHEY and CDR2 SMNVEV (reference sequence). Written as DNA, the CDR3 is TGTGCCAGCAGCGCTGGGACTAGCGGATCCTACGAGCAGTACTTC. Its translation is CASSAGTSGSYEQYF.

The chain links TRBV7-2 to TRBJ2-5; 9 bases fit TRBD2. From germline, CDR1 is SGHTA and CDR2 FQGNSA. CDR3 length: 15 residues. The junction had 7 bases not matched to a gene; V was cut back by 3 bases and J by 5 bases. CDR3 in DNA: TGTGCCAGCAGCTTGGTAGCGGGAGACTTCGAGACCCAGTACTTC. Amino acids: CASSLVAGDFETQYF.

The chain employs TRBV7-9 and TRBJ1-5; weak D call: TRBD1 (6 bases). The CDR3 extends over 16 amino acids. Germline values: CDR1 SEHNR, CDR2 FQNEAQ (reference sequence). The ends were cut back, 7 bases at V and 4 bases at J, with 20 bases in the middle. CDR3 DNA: TGTGCCAGCATCCCATCCCGGGACATCTTAAATCAGCCCCAGCATTTT. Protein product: CASIPSRDILNQPQHF.

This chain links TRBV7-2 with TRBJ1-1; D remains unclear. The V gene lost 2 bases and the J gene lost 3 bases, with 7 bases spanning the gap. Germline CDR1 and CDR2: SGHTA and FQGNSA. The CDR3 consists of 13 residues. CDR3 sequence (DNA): TGTGCCAGCAGCTTATATCCGGACACTGAAGCTTTCTTT. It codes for CASSLYPDTEAFF.